The 5 T cell receptor beta chains reported below all come from one sample, sequenced in a study of cytomegalovirus exposure and HLA in healthy donors. The PCR used 60 Vbeta and 13 Jbeta primers. Sequenced by immunoSEQ multiplex PCR; TCRdb stores in-frame clones only, minus some. The sample has some 120,000 clones, 78% seen once. The sequencing input was PBMCs. These receptor sequences come from a middle-aged woman in good health and CMV-seronegative.

The gene calls are TRBV5-8 and TRBJ2-1, with 11 bases identical to TRBD2. CDR3 size: 15 residues. Germline CDR1 is SGHTS and CDR2 is YDEGEE. V gave up 3 bases and J gave up 4 bases; unmatched junction bases: 3. The CDR3 DNA follows: TGTGCCAGCAGCTGGGGACTAGCGGAATACAATGAGCAGTTCTTC. This codes for CASSWGLAEYNEQFF.

The chain employs TRBV4-2 and TRBJ2-5, with D hard to call. Germline V lookup: CDR1 LGHNA, CDR2 YNFKEQ. V gave up 1 base and J gave up 2 bases, with 14 bases separating them. The CDR3 sequence is 16 residues long. The CDR3 bases are TGTGCCAGCAGCCAAGTGAGCCGCAACGCTCAAGAGACCCAGTACTTC. This gives the protein CASSQVSRNAQETQYF.

The chain employs TRBV13 and TRBJ2-1; 8 bases are a match to TRBD1. CDR3 length: 17 residues. Trimming took 2 bases from V and 0 from J; bases not matched to a gene: 6. Germline V gene sequence: CDR1 PRHDT, CDR2 FYEKMQ (reference sequence). The CDR3 bases are TGTGCCAGCAGCTTACCAGGGGGCCGTCGCTCCTACAATGAGCAGTTCTTC. Amino acids: CASSLPGGRRSYNEQFF.

The rearrangement links TRBV18 to TRBJ2-1; 13 bases fit TRBD2. With V trimmed by 6 bases and J by 1 base, 12 bases remained unmatched. The CDR3 is made up of 19 amino acids. Germline CDR1 and CDR2: KGHSH and LQKENI. CDR3 loop: CASSLLQLGLAGSYNEQFF. CDR3 DNA: TGTGCCAGCTCCCTATTGCAGCTGGGACTAGCGGGATCCTACAATGAGCAGTTCTTC.

The chain employs TRBV6-5 and TRBJ2-1; TRBD2 matches 8 bases. The CDR3 runs to 14 residues. Unmatched junction bases numbered 5, after V lost 2 bases and J lost 8 bases. Germline CDR1 is MNHEY and CDR2 is SVGAGI. The CDR3, as DNA: TGTGCCAGCAGTTACGAGCGGGAGTGGGATGAGCAGTTCTTC. This translates into CASSYEREWDEQFF.